Below, 13 T cell receptor beta chains from the same sample are listed, as sequenced in a study of shared clonotypes between healthy human individuals. Sequenced by immunoSEQ multiplex PCR; TCRdb stores in-frame clones only, minus some. The table lists about 2.4 million clones, approximately 92% of them singletons. The specimen was naive CD4+ T cells sorted from blood. The subset here: CD45RA+ positively selected. All receptors come from a man between 18 and 35 years old in good health.

The chain recombines TRBV10-3 with TRBJ1-3; D may be TRBD1 (5 bases). Germline V gene lookup returns CDR1 ENHRY and CDR2 SYGVKD. The CDR3 spans 16 residues. V was cut by 2 bases and J by 7 bases, with 18 bases left in between. The CDR3 nucleotides read TGTGCCATCAGTGAGGGACAAAAGCCTTCTAGGAACACCATATATTTT. This translates into CAISEGQKPSRNTIYF.

CDR3 sequence (DNA): TGTGCCAGCAGTTATAACGGCCGACACCCGGGGGGCTACACCTTC. Its translation is CASSYNGRHPGGYTF. The V gene is TRBV6-6, the J gene TRBJ1-2; D is unclear. The V end was cut by 3 bases, the J end by 8 bases, with 19 bases between. In germline, CDR1 is MNHNY, CDR2 SVGAGI (reference sequence). This CDR3 contains 15 residues.

The rearrangement links TRBV7-9 to TRBJ2-1, with a tentative D call TRBD2 (5 bases). The germline V gene encodes CDR1 SEHNR and CDR2 FQNEAQ (reference sequence). The CDR3 has 17 amino acids. V was pared by 2 bases and J by 4 bases, with 18 bases between. This chain's CDR3 is CASSLPRGRSPYNEQFF. In DNA, the CDR3 is TGTGCCAGCAGCTTACCCCGAGGGCGTTCCCCTTACAATGAGCAGTTCTTC.

The rearrangement links TRBV9 to TRBJ2-7; TRBD2 aligns across 9 bases. Germline CDR1 and CDR2: SGDLS and YYNGEE. CDR3 length: 14 residues. V dropped 5 bases and J dropped 3; count of bases not matched to a gene: 6. This CDR3 is CASSPGTSFYEQYF. In DNA form, the CDR3 reads TGTGCCAGCAGTCCCGGGACTAGCTTCTACGAGCAGTACTTC.

The chain recombines TRBV9 with TRBJ2-1; maybe TRBD1 (5 bases). The length of the CDR3 is 16 residues. Deletions cut 0 bases from V and 0 bases from J, with 10 bases between. The germline CDR1 and CDR2 sequences are SGDLS and YYNGEE. The CDR3 region has the DNA TGTGCCAGCAGCGTAGGGGGCCTAGACTCCTACAATGAGCAGTTCTTC. Encoded protein: CASSVGGLDSYNEQFF.

The chain recombines TRBV5-6 with TRBJ2-1; D call uncertain. There are 17 residues in the CDR3. Per the germline V gene, CDR1 is SGHDT and CDR2 is YYEEEE. Trimming pared 4 bases from V and 3 bases from J, leaving 20 bases between. The CDR3 DNA follows: TGTGCCAGCAGCCAGCGAGGAAGTAGGCCCCTCTACAATGAGCAGTTCTTC. It codes for CASSQRGSRPLYNEQFF. Based on the CDR3 plus reference TRBV5-6 and TRBJ2-1, the full variable domain is DAGVTQSPTHLIKTRGQQVTLRCSPKSGHDTVSWYQQALGQGPQFIFQYYEEEERQRGNFPDRFSGHQFPNYSSELNVNALLLGDSALYLCASSQRGSRPLYNEQFFGPGTRLTVL.

The rearrangement uses TRBV14 and TRBJ2-5, with D possibly matching TRBD1 (6 bases). The CDR3 covers 15 residues. V was clipped by 4 bases and J by 4 bases, with 16 bases between them. The germline gives CDR1 SGHDN, CDR2 FVKESK. The CDR3 is CASSPSMGAVETQYF. CDR3 nucleotides: TGTGCCAGCAGCCCATCTATGGGGGCCGTAGAGACCCAGTACTTC.

V usage is TRBV4-1 and J usage is TRBJ2-7, with TRBD1 as a possible D gene (6 bases). The CDR3 consists of 17 residues. Trimming pared 4 bases from V and 5 bases from J, leaving 24 bases between. Germline V CDR1 and CDR2: MGHRA, YSYEKL. The CDR3 DNA is TGCGCCAGCAGCCGACTTATCCGGGACACTGGCATCGACGAGCAGTACTTC. Its translation: CASSRLIRDTGIDEQYF.

The chain combines TRBV21-1 with TRBJ2-7. TRBV21-1 is shown as a pseudogene. The CDR3 contains 14 residues. CDR3 bases: TGTGCCAGCAGCATAGGGACCAGGCCCTACGAGCAGTACTTC. Its protein is CASSIGTRPYEQYF.

The CDR3 sequence is CASSLYWEQYF. DNA for the CDR3: TGTGCCAGCAGTTTATATTGGGAGCAGTACTTC. This chain joins TRBV28 and TRBJ2-7; no reliable D call. Trimming took 1 base from V and 7 from J, leaving 5 bases between them. This CDR3 is built from 11 residues. Germline V gives CDR1 MDHEN, CDR2 SYDVKM.

Regarding this clone: Other DNA sequences in the same sample also yield this CDR3. The chain uses TRBV18 and TRBJ2-1; 7 positions agree with TRBD2. CDR1 and CDR2 from the germline V gene are KGHSH and LQKENI. The CDR3 covers 15 residues. Losses at the gene ends were 2 bases for V and 0 bases for J; bases not matched to a gene: 1. Written as DNA, the CDR3 is TGTGCCAGCTCACCAGGCGGGAGCTCCTACAATGAGCAGTTCTTC. This codes for CASSPGGSSYNEQFF. The full variable domain, in which reference TRBV18 and TRBJ2-1 provide the parts outside the CDR3, is NAGVMQNPRHLVRRRGQEARLRCSPMKGHSHVYWYRQLPEEGLKFMVYLQKENIIDESGMPKERFSAEFPKEGPSILRIQQVVRGDSAAYFCASSPGGSSYNEQFFGPGTRLTVL.

The chain couples TRBV27 to TRBJ1-4; 10 positions agree with TRBD1. The CDR3 runs to 17 residues. Germline values: CDR1 MNHEY, CDR2 SMNVEV (reference sequence). Trimming removed 5 bases from V and 3 bases from J; junction bases left unmatched: 9. Here the CDR3 DNA reads TGTGCCAGCAGTCCTTCGGGACAGGGGAGGGCTAATGAAAAACTGTTTTTT. It translates to CASSPSGQGRANEKLFF.

The CDR3 DNA sequence: TGTGCCATCAGTCAGGACAGGGGGCGGGAGACCCAGTACTTC. Translation gives CAISQDRGRETQYF. This rearrangement joins TRBV10-3 to TRBJ2-5; 11 nucleotides match TRBD1. The germline gives CDR1 ENHRY, CDR2 SYGVKD. The CDR3 loop spans 14 amino acids. With 5 bases clipped from V and 5 bases from J, the junction kept 4 bases outside the gene matches.